These 25 T cell receptor beta chains share one sample of origin, sequenced in a study of glioma-infiltrating T cells. TCR alpha and beta CDR3 regions were amplified from RNA using iRepertoire nested multiplex PCR. TCRdb re-analysed the multiplex PCR reads in MiXCR, keeping a single row per CDR3 protein. The sample records about 400,000 distinct CDR3 sequences, less than 50% being singletons. The sequencing sample was made of glioma tissue, nonneoplastic brain tissue, or PBMCs (not recorded which). These receptors were obtained from a human donor with low-grade glioma or glioblastoma, undergoing nonglioma brain surgery, or in good health (not recorded which).

The gene calls are TRBV4-2 and TRBJ1-2, with 7 bases identical to TRBD1. The CDR3 consists of 14 residues. After removal of 3 bases from V and 3 bases from J, the junction contained 4 bases not matched to a gene. Germline CDR1 reads LGHNA; CDR2 reads YNFKEQ. CDR3 in DNA: TGTGCCAGCAGCCAGGGGACAGTAGACTATGGCTACACCTTC. Amino acid sequence: CASSQGTVDYGYTF.

The rearrangement links TRBV5-1 to TRBJ2-7; either TRBD1 or TRBD2 may fit D (5 bases each). Germline loops: CDR1 SGHRS, CDR2 YFSETQ. The CDR3 contains 14 residues. The germline V and J ends were trimmed by 4 bases and 0 bases, with 11 bases remaining between them. The CDR3 is CASSGGRSSYEQYF. The CDR3 coding sequence is TGCGCCAGCAGCGGGGGTAGGAGCTCCTACGAGCAGTACTTC.

The genes are TRBV5-1 and TRBJ2-7; D is possibly TRBD1 or TRBD2 (5 bases each). V lost 4 bases and J 5 bases, leaving 19 bases between the germline ends. The CDR3 sequence is 15 residues long. From germline, CDR1 is SGHRS and CDR2 YFSETQ. The DNA for the CDR3 is TGCGCCAGCAGCGCCTCATGGGGGTTTGGTGACGAGCAGTACTTC. Protein product: CASSASWGFGDEQYF.

The rearrangement links TRBV18 to TRBJ2-1, with unresolved D. Per the germline V gene, CDR1 is KGHSH and CDR2 is LQKENI. CDR3 length equals 16 residues. Trimming shortened V by 4 bases and J by 0 bases, and 13 bases separated the two germline ends. In nucleotides, the CDR3 is TGTGCCAGCTCACGTCTGGCTGCTAGCTCCTACAATGAGCAGTTCTTC. Translation gives CASSRLAASSYNEQFF.

This clonotype has at least ten counts. This chain joins TRBV6-2 or TRBV6-3 and TRBJ1-6, with D unclear. V was shortened by 6 bases and J by 7 bases, with 13 bases between the two germline ends. The CDR3 contains 14 residues. CDR1 is MNHEY and CDR2 is SVGEGT in the germline V gene. CDR3 in amino acids: CASSFIGANSPLHF. In nucleotides, the CDR3 is TGTGCCAGCAGCTTCATCGGAGCGAATTCACCCCTCCACTTT.

The chain carries TRBV20-1 and TRBJ1-1, with D perhaps TRBD1 (5 bases). V lost 5 bases and J 9 bases, leaving 19 bases between the germline ends. This CDR3 contains 13 residues. Germline assignment: CDR1 DFQATT and CDR2 SNEGSKA (reference sequence). The CDR3 bases are TGCAGTGCTTTGGTCAGGGAAGGGGAGAAAGCTTTCTTT. As protein: CSALVREGEKAFF.

The rearrangement joins TRBV4-1 to TRBJ2-1; tentatively, D is TRBD1 (5 bases). CDR1 and CDR2 from the germline V gene are MGHRA and YSYEKL. The CDR3 loop spans 18 amino acids. V was trimmed by 1 base and J by 4 bases, leaving 20 bases between them. DNA for the CDR3: TGCGCCAGCAGCCAAGTGGAGTTTAGGGGCTTATTTTACAATGAGCAGTTCTTC. Its protein product is CASSQVEFRGLFYNEQFF.

Regarding this clonotype: No conserved phenylalanine or tryptophan ends this CDR3, so it is likely a read error. The gene calls are TRBV6-6 and TRBJ1-2; D uncertain. V lost 0 bases to trimming and J lost 8 bases, with 13 bases between them. Germline-derived CDR1 and CDR2 are MNHNY and SVGAGI (reference sequence). The CDR3 is made up of 14 amino acids. The CDR3 nucleotides read TGTGCCAGCAGTTACTCGAATTCGGCGTTAGGCTACACCTAC. This translates into CASSYSNSALGYTY.

The rearrangement joins TRBV7-9 to TRBJ2-7, with D unclear. Trimming took 3 bases from V and 2 from J, leaving 8 bases between them. CDR1 and CDR2 from the germline V gene are SEHNR and FQNEAQ (reference sequence). CDR3 length equals 13 residues. The CDR3 DNA reads as TGTGCCAGCAGCTTGGAGAGCCCCTACGAGCAGTACTTC. Protein product: CASSLESPYEQYF.

As to this clonotype: Mismatch with germline at one junction end may stem from a read error. The gene calls are TRBV27 and TRBJ2-1; 7 bases align to TRBD2. The CDR3 spans 16 residues. Germline CDR1 MNHEY, CDR2 SMNVEV (reference sequence). The CDR3 is CASSVLAEDSYNEQLF. Here the CDR3 DNA reads TGTGCCAGCAGTGTGCTAGCGGAAGACTCCTACAATGAGCAGCTCTTC.

A note on this clonotype: A read error is possible here, since a much larger clone lies one base away. This chain links TRBV6-2 or TRBV6-3 with TRBJ1-5, with 8 bases lining up with TRBD1. Trimming removed 6 bases from V and 2 bases from J; junction bases left unmatched: 12. The CDR3 totals 17 residues. The germline gives CDR1 MNHEY, CDR2 SVGEGT. DNA for the CDR3: TGTGCCAGCAGCCGGGACAGGACAAGGGTACGCAATCAGCCCCAGCATTTT. Protein: CASSRDRTRVRNQPQHF.

CDR3 DNA sequence: TGTGCCAGCAGTGATCGACTAGCGGGAGGCGAGCAGTACTTC. As protein: CASSDRLAGGEQYF. This sequence joins TRBV2 and TRBJ2-7, with 13 bases matching TRBD2. Trimming at V came to 3 bases and at J to 6 bases, leaving 2 bases not matched to a gene. CDR1 and CDR2 (germline): SNHLY, FYNNEI. CDR3 length equals 14 residues.

The chain employs TRBV6-1 and TRBJ2-5, with D possibly TRBD1 on 6 matching bases. Germline assignment: CDR1 MNHNS and CDR2 SASEGT. This CDR3 is built from 17 residues. V was clipped by 5 bases and J by 1 base, with 20 bases between them. The CDR3: CASSPRRAGVVQETQYF. In DNA form, the CDR3 reads TGTGCCAGCAGTCCCCGGCGGGCAGGGGTGGTCCAAGAGACCCAGTACTTC.

This chain links TRBV4-1 with TRBJ2-3; 11 bases agree with TRBD2. With V trimmed by 5 bases and J by 1 base, 2 bases remained unmatched. The CDR3 runs 15 residues. CDR1 and CDR2 from the germline V gene are MGHRA and YSYEKL. CDR3 sequence reads: CASSFSGRGTDTQYF. In nucleotides, the CDR3 is TGCGCCAGCAGCTTTAGCGGGAGGGGCACAGATACGCAGTATTTT.

The gene calls are TRBV19 and TRBJ1-2; maybe TRBD1 (6 bases). The V and J ends lost 7 bases and 3 bases respectively, with 15 bases between them. Germline V gives CDR1 LNHDA, CDR2 SQIVND (reference sequence). The CDR3 sequence is 14 residues long. The CDR3 spells CASNPSGADYGYTF. The DNA of the CDR3 is TGTGCCAGTAACCCCTCAGGGGCAGACTATGGCTACACCTTC.

This clonotype showed up many times. The chain uses TRBV6-5 and TRBJ2-3, with D perhaps matching TRBD1 (5 bases). Per germline, CDR1 MNHEY and CDR2 SVGAGI. V was cut by 0 bases and J by 1 base, with 11 bases left in between. CDR3 length equals 16 residues. The CDR3 is CASSYSDRPRTDTQYF. The CDR3 DNA is TGTGCCAGCAGTTACTCCGACAGACCTCGCACAGATACGCAGTATTTT.

This clonotype was seen repeatedly, ten times or more. The chain has TRBV25-1 and TRBJ2-3; maybe TRBD1 (6 bases). Germline V gene sequence: CDR1 MGHDK, CDR2 SYGVNS. CDR3 length: 15 amino acids. V was cut by 8 bases and J by 3 bases, with 18 bases left in between. As DNA, the CDR3 is TGTGCCAGCGTGCCTACCGGACAGTCGACAGATACGCAGTATTTT. Amino acid sequence: CASVPTGQSTDTQYF.

This clonotype was seen only once. A much larger clone differs by one base, so this may be a read error. This chain joins TRBV4-3 and TRBJ2-7; D is possibly TRBD2 (5 bases). Germline-derived CDR1 and CDR2 are LGHNA and YSLEER. V was pared by 2 bases and J by 7 bases, with 15 bases between. The CDR3 is made up of 14 amino acids. The CDR3 loop reads CASSQPRTGFEQYF. The DNA for the CDR3 is TGCGCCAGCAGCCAACCCCGGACTGGGTTTGAGCAGTACTTC.

This clonotype has at least ten counts. CDR3 bases: TGTGCCAGCAGAATTCCACCCGGAGGGGGCAATCAGCCCCAGCATTTT. Protein: CASRIPPGGGNQPQHF. The chain carries TRBV28 and TRBJ1-5, with D perhaps matching TRBD1 (5 bases). Germline loops: CDR1 MDHEN, CDR2 SYDVKM. V lost 6 bases and J 2 bases, leaving 17 bases between the germline ends. The CDR3 consists of 16 residues.

This clonotype was recorded at least ten times. The gene calls are TRBV27 and TRBJ2-1; 11 positions agree with TRBD2. The CDR3 consists of 14 residues. Germline V gene data show CDR1 as MNHEY and CDR2 as SMNVEV (reference sequence). The V and J ends lost 7 bases and 9 bases, in that order; junction bases with no gene match: 8. CDR3 coding DNA: TGTGCCAGCAAACCCTTAGGGACTAGCGGTGAGCAGTTCTTC. As protein: CASKPLGTSGEQFF.

About this clonotype itself: Just one base apart from a much larger clone, this may be a read error. The chain employs TRBV6-9 and TRBJ2-7; unclear D gene. Trimming left V 3 bases short and J 2 bases short, with 14 bases between. Per the germline V gene, CDR1 is MNHGY and CDR2 is SVAAGI. The CDR3 sequence is 15 residues long. The CDR3 DNA follows: TGTGCCAGCAGTTACCTCTTCTTCAGTACCTACGAGCAGTACTTC. It specifies CASSYLFFSTYEQYF.

This clonotype was seen ten or more times. The CDR3 DNA is TGTGCCAGCAGTACCCTCGGGACAGGGAGATTGGACTATGGCTACACCTTC. This translates into CASSTLGTGRLDYGYTF. The chain combines TRBV28 with TRBJ1-2, with TRBD1 matching 9 bases. This CDR3 is 17 amino acids long. V lost 5 bases, J lost 3 bases, and 13 bases stayed unmatched. Germline values: CDR1 MDHEN, CDR2 SYDVKM.

This clonotype was recorded a few times. The chain joins TRBV7-9 to TRBJ2-3; D unclear. CDR1 and CDR2 from the germline V gene are SEHNR and FQNEAQ (reference sequence). The CDR3 contains 15 residues. Trimming stripped 8 bases from V and 1 base from J, with 16 bases between. The CDR3 region has the DNA TGTGCCAGCCCACCCGAGGCTGGGGGCACAGATACGCAGTATTTT. Translating it yields CASPPEAGGTDTQYF.

On this clonotype itself: A single base separates this from a much larger clone, so it may be a read error. The chain uses TRBV15 and TRBJ1-2; maybe TRBD1 (6 bases). Germline V gene lookup returns CDR1 LNHNV and CDR2 YYDKDF (reference sequence). The CDR3 contains 13 residues. The CDR3 region has the DNA TGTGCCACCAGCACAGGGGTCGGCTATAGCTACACCTTC. Its protein is CATSTGVGYSYTF.

In its sample, this clonotype was seen a few times. The gene calls are TRBV20-1 and TRBJ1-1; D is unclear. V lost 2 bases, J lost 0 bases, and 4 bases lay in between. Germline assignment: CDR1 DFQATT and CDR2 SNEGSKA (reference sequence). The CDR3 consists of 12 residues. CDR3 DNA: TGCAGTGCTAGACAACTGAACACTGAAGCTTTCTTT. Amino acid sequence: CSARQLNTEAFF.